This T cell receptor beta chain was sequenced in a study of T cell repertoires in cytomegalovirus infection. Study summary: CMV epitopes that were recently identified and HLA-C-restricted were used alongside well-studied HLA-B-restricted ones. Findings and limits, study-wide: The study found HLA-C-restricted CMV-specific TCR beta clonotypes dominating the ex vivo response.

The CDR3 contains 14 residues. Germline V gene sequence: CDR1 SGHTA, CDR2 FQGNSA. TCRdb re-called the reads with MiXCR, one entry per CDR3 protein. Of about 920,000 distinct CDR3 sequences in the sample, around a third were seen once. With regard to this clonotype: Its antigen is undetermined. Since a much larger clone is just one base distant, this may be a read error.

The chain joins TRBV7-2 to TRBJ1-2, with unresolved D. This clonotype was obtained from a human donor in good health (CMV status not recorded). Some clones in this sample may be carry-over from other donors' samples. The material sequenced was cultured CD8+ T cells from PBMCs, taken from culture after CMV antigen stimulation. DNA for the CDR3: TGTGCCAACAGCTTAGTCGTGACAAACTATGGCTACACCTTC. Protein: CANSLVVTNYGYTF.